This T cell receptor (beta chain) was found in a study of technical replicates of blood from a handful of donors. TCRdb's table, derived via immunoSEQ multiplex PCR, lists solely in-frame clones and lacks some. The table has 70,000 to 90,000 clones, 94% seen once; the top ten hold about 0.38%. V was cut by 6 bases and J by 0 bases, with 9 bases left in between. This CDR3 comprises 13 residues. CDR1 ENHRY and CDR2 SYGVKD come from the germline V gene. The origin of this receptor is a human donor in good health. V gene TRBV10-3 combines with J gene TRBJ2-7; possibly TRBD2 for D (5 bases). Sequencing input: T cells isolated from PBMCs. CDR3 sequence: CAIRTGNSYEQYF. Here the CDR3 DNA reads TGTGCCATCAGAACCGGGAACTCCTACGAGCAGTACTTC.